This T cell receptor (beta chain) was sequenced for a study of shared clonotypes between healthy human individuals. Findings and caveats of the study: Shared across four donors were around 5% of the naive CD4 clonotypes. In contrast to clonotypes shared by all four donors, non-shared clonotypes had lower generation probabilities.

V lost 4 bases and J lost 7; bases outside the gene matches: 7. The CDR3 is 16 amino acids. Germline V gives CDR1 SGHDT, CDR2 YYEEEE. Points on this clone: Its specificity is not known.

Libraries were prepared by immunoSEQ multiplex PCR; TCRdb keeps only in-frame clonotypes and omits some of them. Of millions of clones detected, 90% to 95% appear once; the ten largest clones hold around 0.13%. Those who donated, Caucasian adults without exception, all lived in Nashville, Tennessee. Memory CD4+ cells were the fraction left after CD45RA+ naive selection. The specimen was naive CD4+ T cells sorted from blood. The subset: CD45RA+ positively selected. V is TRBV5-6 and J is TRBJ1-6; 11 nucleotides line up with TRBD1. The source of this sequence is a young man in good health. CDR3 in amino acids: CASSPDRGRDNSPLHF. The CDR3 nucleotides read TGTGCCAGCAGCCCGGACAGGGGGCGTGACAATTCACCCCTCCACTTT.